These 20 T cell receptor beta chains share one sample of origin, sequenced in a study of blood T cell repertoires in COVID-19. The method was immunoSEQ multiplex PCR; TCRdb's version includes in-frame clones alone and lacks a portion of them. Among roughly 330,000 clones listed, more than 70% were seen once. The specimen was PBMCs or T cells enriched from blood (not recorded which). Receptor source: a woman in her 30s who had recovered from COVID-19.

In DNA, the CDR3 is TGCAGTGCTAGTACCGGGGGGCTCTCCTACGAGCAGTACTTC. This translates into CSASTGGLSYEQYF. The chain recombines TRBV20-1 with TRBJ2-7; D is possibly TRBD2 (7 bases). CDR1 DFQATT and CDR2 SNEGSKA come from the germline V gene (reference sequence). The CDR3 consists of 14 residues. V was trimmed by 3 bases and J by 0 bases, leaving 12 bases between them.

V usage is TRBV7-2 and J usage is TRBJ1-2; possible D gene TRBD1, 5 bases. Germline CDR1 reads SGHTA; CDR2 reads FQGNSA. This CDR3 spans 14 amino acids. Between the trimmed V and J ends, which lost 1 base and 8 bases, there was a span of 14 bases. CDR3 protein: CASSLGQPQGGYTF. DNA for the CDR3: TGTGCCAGCAGCTTAGGACAGCCTCAAGGGGGCTACACCTTC.

This chain uses TRBV2 with TRBJ2-5; D unclear. Germline V gives CDR1 SNHLY, CDR2 FYNNEI. The length of the CDR3 is 11 residues. The V and J ends lost 6 bases and 3 bases respectively, with 5 bases between them. This CDR3 reads CASRVEETQYF. The CDR3 region has the DNA TGTGCCAGCAGGGTAGAAGAGACCCAGTACTTC. The whole variable domain, remainder taken from reference TRBV2 and TRBJ2-5, is EPEVTQTPSHQVTQMGQEVILRCVPISNHLYFYWYRQILGQKVEFLVSFYNNEISEKSEIFDDQFSVERPDGSNFTLKIRSTKLEDSAMYFCASRVEETQYFGPGTRLLVL.

The chain joins TRBV28 to TRBJ1-4; TRBD1 matches 7 bases. CDR3 size: 16 residues. CDR1 and CDR2 from the germline V gene are MDHEN and SYDVKM. The V segment lost 3 bases and the J segment 0 bases; nucleotides outside the gene matches: 4. CDR3 residues: CASSLPGGATNEKLFF. For the CDR3, the DNA is TGTGCCAGCAGTTTGCCAGGGGGTGCAACTAATGAAAAACTGTTTTTT.

This sequence joins TRBV19 and TRBJ1-5, with D unresolved. Trimming shortened V by 3 bases and J by 2 bases, and 11 bases separated the two germline ends. The germline gives CDR1 LNHDA, CDR2 SQIVND (reference sequence). This CDR3 is built from 15 residues. In nucleotides, the CDR3 is TGTGCCAGTAGTATCCAGGCCGGGGGCAATCAGCCCCAGCATTTT. Translation gives CASSIQAGGNQPQHF.

This sequence joins TRBV5-5 and TRBJ2-7; 9 bases are shared with TRBD1. V shed 2 bases, J shed 6 bases, and the junction held 6 bases outside the gene matches. Germline V gene sequence: CDR1 SGHKS, CDR2 YYEKEE (reference sequence). This CDR3 has 14 residues. The CDR3 DNA is TGTGCCAGCAGCTTCCGAGGGACAGGGCGCGAGCAGTACTTC. This translates into CASSFRGTGREQYF.

The chain is built from TRBV19 and TRBJ1-5, with unresolved D. V dropped 6 bases and J dropped 3 bases, with 12 bases sitting between them. Germline-derived CDR1 and CDR2 are LNHDA and SQIVND (reference sequence). The CDR3 has 14 amino acids. The CDR3 region has the DNA TGTGCCAGTAGCGCCCACGAGATCAATCAGCCCCAGCATTTT. It yields the protein CASSAHEINQPQHF. Supplemented by reference TRBV19 and TRBJ1-5, the full variable domain reads DGGITQSPKYLFRKEGQNVTLSCEQNLNHDAMYWYRQDPGQGLRLIYYSQIVNDFQKGDIAEGYSVSREKKESFPLTVTSAQKNPTAFYLCASSAHEINQPQHFGDGTRLSIL.

The table lists this clone with a count of one. The chain joins TRBV19 to TRBJ2-1, with 11 bases identical to TRBD2. Losses at the gene ends were 6 bases for V and 8 bases for J; bases not matched to a gene: 9. The length of the CDR3 is 15 residues. The germline gives CDR1 LNHDA, CDR2 SQIVND (reference sequence). The chain's CDR3 is CASSTLAGGLDEQFF. The DNA of the CDR3 is TGTGCCAGTAGCACTCTAGCGGGGGGACTCGATGAGCAGTTCTTC.

V is TRBV10-3 and J is TRBJ1-6; unclear D gene. Trimming removed 0 bases at V and 8 bases at J, with 14 bases between. Looked up from germline, CDR1 is ENHRY and CDR2 is SYGVKD. This CDR3 contains 16 residues. CDR3 in amino acids: CAISESQTVADSPLHF. The CDR3 DNA reads as TGTGCCATCAGTGAGTCTCAAACCGTGGCTGATTCACCCCTCCACTTT.

In DNA form, the CDR3 reads TGTGCCAGCAGTCCTATCGGACTTTATTCGAACACTGAAGCTTTCTTT. Protein sequence: CASSPIGLYSNTEAFF. This chain links TRBV7-9 with TRBJ1-1; D not resolved. Deletions cut 6 bases from V and 1 base from J, with 18 bases between. The CDR3 consists of 16 residues. Per the germline V gene, CDR1 is SEHNR and CDR2 is FQNEAQ (reference sequence).

The rearrangement links TRBV15 to TRBJ1-2; 8 bases line up with TRBD1. V was pared by 1 base and J by 8 bases, with 9 bases of the junction left unmatched. In germline, CDR1 is LNHNV, CDR2 YYDKDF (reference sequence). This CDR3 region has 15 residues. CDR3 bases: TGTGCCACCAGCAGAGGGAAGGACAGGGTGGGCGGCTACACCTTC. Translated: CATSRGKDRVGGYTF.

CDR3 sequence: CASSQAVTYEQYF. CDR3 coding DNA: TGCGCCAGCAGCCAAGCTGTTACCTACGAGCAGTACTTC. The chain carries TRBV4-3 and TRBJ2-7; D is unresolved. CDR1 is LGHNA and CDR2 is YSLEER in the germline V gene. This CDR3 contains 13 residues. Deletions cut 1 base from V and 2 bases from J, with 6 bases between.

The CDR3 protein is CASTLRGGRTDTQYF. The CDR3 nucleotides are TGTGCCAGCACCCTACGGGGGGGTCGAACAGATACGCAGTATTTT. The chain combines TRBV3-1 (or the pseudogene TRBV3-2) with TRBJ2-3, with TRBD2 identical over 8 bases. With 7 bases clipped from V and 3 bases from J, the junction kept 9 bases outside the gene matches. The CDR3 contains 15 residues. CDR1 and CDR2 (germline): LGHDT, YNNKEL (reference sequence).

V usage is TRBV9 and J usage is TRBJ1-6; D possibly corresponds to TRBD1 (6 bases). This CDR3 region has 15 residues. V dropped 4 bases and J dropped 10 bases, with 18 bases sitting between them. CDR1 SGDLS and CDR2 YYNGEE come from the germline V gene. This chain's CDR3 is CASSPKQGIDSPLHF. The CDR3, as DNA: TGTGCCAGCAGCCCGAAACAGGGAATCGACTCACCCCTCCACTTT.

This clone was counted a few times. The J gene is TRBJ1-1, the V gene TRBV7-8; TRBD1 matches 8 bases. This CDR3 comprises 16 residues. Per germline, CDR1 SGHVS and CDR2 FQNEAQ. Trimming at V came to 1 base and at J to 5 bases, leaving 9 bases not matched to a gene. For the CDR3, the DNA is TGTGCCAGCAGCTTAGTCCTCCGACAGGGGCGGACTGAAGCTTTCTTT. It translates to CASSLVLRQGRTEAFF.

The rearrangement uses TRBV5-1 and TRBJ1-6; D might be TRBD1 (6 bases). The CDR3 is 17 residues long. Germline V gene data show CDR1 as SGHRS and CDR2 as YFSETQ. V shed 0 bases and J shed 7 bases, with 17 bases lying between them. CDR3 loop: CASSLGPVTGENSPLHF. In DNA, the CDR3 is TGCGCCAGCAGCTTGGGTCCCGTGACAGGCGAGAATTCACCCCTCCACTTT. Based on the CDR3 plus reference TRBV5-1 and TRBJ1-6, the full variable domain is KAGVTQTPRYLIKTRGQQVTLSCSPISGHRSVSWYQQTPGQGLQFLFEYFSETQRNKGNFPGRFSGRQFSNSRSEMNVSTLELGDSALYLCASSLGPVTGENSPLHFGNGTRLTVT.

The V and J genes are TRBV11-2 and TRBJ1-3; D gene unclear. This CDR3 region has 15 residues. V was shortened by 4 bases and J by 0 bases, with 10 bases between the two germline ends. Germline lookup yields CDR1 SGHAT and CDR2 FQNNGV. The CDR3: CASSSDGSSGNTIYF. The DNA for the CDR3 is TGTGCCAGCAGCTCCGACGGGAGCTCTGGAAACACCATATATTTT.

The gene calls are TRBV7-8 and TRBJ2-2, with D perhaps matching TRBD2 (5 bases). Germline V gene sequence: CDR1 SGHVS, CDR2 FQNEAQ. V lost 6 bases to trimming and J lost 2 bases, with 10 bases between them. CDR3 size: 14 residues. CDR3 coding DNA: TGTGCCAGCAGTTCCGGGGTAAACACCGGGGAGCTGTTTTTT. The encoded protein is CASSSGVNTGELFF.

This clone was observed once. The V gene is TRBV7-3, the J gene TRBJ2-5; maybe TRBD2 (6 bases). Germline V lookup: CDR1 SGHTA, CDR2 FQGTGA. The CDR3 has 16 amino acids. Trimming shortened V by 3 bases and J by 3 bases, and 17 bases separated the two germline ends. The CDR3 loop is CASSFFQRGGKETQYF. Here the CDR3 DNA reads TGTGCCAGCAGCTTCTTCCAGAGAGGAGGGAAAGAGACCCAGTACTTC. The full variable domain, completed using reference TRBV7-3 and TRBJ2-5, is GAGVSQTPSNKVTEKGKYVELRCDPISGHTALYWYRQSLGQGPEFLIYFQGTGAADDSGLPNDRFFAVRPEGSVSTLKIQRTERGDSAVYLCASSFFQRGGKETQYFGPGTRLLVL.

This clone was picked up a small number of times. This chain joins TRBV5-8 and TRBJ1-5; D is perhaps TRBD1 (6 bases). Trimming took off 0 bases at V and 5 bases at J, with 6 bases between the two ends. Germline CDR1 and CDR2: SGHTS and YDEGEE. The CDR3 spans 13 residues. The CDR3 is CASSLAGDQPQHF. The CDR3 DNA reads TGTGCCAGCAGCTTGGCAGGGGATCAGCCCCAGCATTTT.